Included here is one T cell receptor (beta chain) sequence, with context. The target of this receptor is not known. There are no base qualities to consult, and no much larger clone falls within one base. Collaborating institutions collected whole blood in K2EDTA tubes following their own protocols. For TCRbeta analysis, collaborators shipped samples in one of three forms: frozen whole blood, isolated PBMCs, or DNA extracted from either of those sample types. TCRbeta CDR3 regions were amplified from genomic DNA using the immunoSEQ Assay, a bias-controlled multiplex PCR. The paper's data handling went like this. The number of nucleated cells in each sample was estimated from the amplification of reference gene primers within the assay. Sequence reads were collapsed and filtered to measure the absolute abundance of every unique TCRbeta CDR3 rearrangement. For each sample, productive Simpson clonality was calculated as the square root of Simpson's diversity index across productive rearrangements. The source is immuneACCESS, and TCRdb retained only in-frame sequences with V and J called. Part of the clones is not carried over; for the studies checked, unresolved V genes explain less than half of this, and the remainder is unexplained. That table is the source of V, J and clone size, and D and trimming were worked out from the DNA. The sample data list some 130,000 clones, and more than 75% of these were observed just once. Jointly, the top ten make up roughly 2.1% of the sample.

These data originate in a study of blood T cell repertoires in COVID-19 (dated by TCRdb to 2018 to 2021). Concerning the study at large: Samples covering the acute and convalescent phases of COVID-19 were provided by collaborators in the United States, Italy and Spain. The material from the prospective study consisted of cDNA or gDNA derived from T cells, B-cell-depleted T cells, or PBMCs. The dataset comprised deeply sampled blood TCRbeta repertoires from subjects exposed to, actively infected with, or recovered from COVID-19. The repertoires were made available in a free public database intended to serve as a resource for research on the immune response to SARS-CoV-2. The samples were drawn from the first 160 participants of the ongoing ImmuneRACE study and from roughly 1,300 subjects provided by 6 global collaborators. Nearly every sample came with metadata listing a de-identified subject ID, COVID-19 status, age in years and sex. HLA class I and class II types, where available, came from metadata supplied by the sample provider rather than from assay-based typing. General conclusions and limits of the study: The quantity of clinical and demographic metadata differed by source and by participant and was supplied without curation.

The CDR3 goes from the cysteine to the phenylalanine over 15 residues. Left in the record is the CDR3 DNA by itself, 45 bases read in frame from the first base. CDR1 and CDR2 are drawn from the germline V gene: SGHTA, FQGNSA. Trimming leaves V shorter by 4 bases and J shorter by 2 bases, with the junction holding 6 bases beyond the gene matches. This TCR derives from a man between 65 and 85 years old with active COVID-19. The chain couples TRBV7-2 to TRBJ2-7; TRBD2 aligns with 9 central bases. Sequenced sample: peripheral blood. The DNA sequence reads TGTGCCAGCAGCTCATCCGGGACTAGCACCTACGAGCAGTACTTC. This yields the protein CASSSSGTSTYEQYF.